A selection of T cell receptor beta chains follows, all from one sample in a study of T-cell memory formation after mild COVID-19. TCRdb reprocessed the 5' RACE reads with MiXCR, giving one entry per CDR3 protein. The sample shows roughly 80,000 distinct CDR3 sequences, over 11% of them seen only once. The source material was PBMCs or a T cell subset sorted from them (not recorded which). The receptors originated from an adult woman who had mild COVID-19 (a few samples of this study predate the infection). Cell type and time point are not known. Each CDR3 is given with its conserved first and last residue. A D gene is named only where the DNA matches it firmly. The listing skips clone size in some rows; elsewhere it reads once, few, many or a size class.

D,V,size,J,CDR3,DNA
-,TRBV27,few,TRBJ2-3,CASSSPRLRGQYF,TGTGCCAGCAGTTCCCCTCGGCTAAGGGGGCAGTATTTT
TRBD1,TRBV14,-,TRBJ2-2,CASSWTGYAGELFF,TGTGCCAGCAGCTGGACAGGGTACGCCGGGGAGCTGTTTTTT
-,TRBV7-9,few,TRBJ1-2,CASSFVGGPSEGGYTF,TGTGCCAGCAGCTTCGTTGGGGGACCCTCGGAGGGTGGCTACACCTTC
-,TRBV24-1,few,TRBJ2-3,CATSDFQVDTQYF,TGTGCCACCAGTGATTTCCAGGTTGATACGCAGTATTTT
-,TRBV7-6,few,TRBJ2-3,CASSWEAESTDTQYF,TGTGCCAGCAGCTGGGAGGCAGAGAGCACAGATACGCAGTATTTT
-,TRBV7-9,few,TRBJ1-2,CASSPQTGLYGYTF,TGTGCCAGCAGTCCCCAGACAGGTCTCTATGGCTACACCTTC
TRBD2,TRBV14,few,TRBJ2-1,CASRTGTSGDNEQFF,TGTGCCAGCAGAACCGGGACTAGCGGAGACAATGAGCAGTTCTTC
TRBD2,TRBV7-8,-,TRBJ2-4,CASSLRVRLAGGSTPLAKNIQYF,TGTGCCAGCAGCTTAAGGGTTCGGCTAGCGGGAGGGTCCACCCCCCTAGCCAAAAACATTCAGTACTTC
-,TRBV5-5,few,TRBJ2-1,CASSRLGQVYNEQFF,TGTGCCAGCAGCCGGTTGGGACAAGTATACAATGAGCAGTTCTTC
-,TRBV10-2,-,TRBJ2-3,CASSVSQGTDTQYF,TGCGCCAGCAGTGTGAGCCAGGGGACAGATACGCAGTATTTT
-,TRBV30,few,TRBJ1-5,CAWSYGVGNQPQHF,TGTGCCTGGAGTTATGGGGTAGGTAATCAGCCCCAGCATTTT
TRBD1,TRBV5-1,few,TRBJ1-2,CASSPGTDYRGYTF,TGCGCCAGCAGCCCCGGGACAGACTATCGGGGCTACACCTTC
-,TRBV25-1,few,TRBJ1-1,CASSAGYNTEAFF,TGTGCCAGCAGTGCCGGTTACAACACTGAAGCTTTCTTT
-,TRBV7-9,-,TRBJ2-1,CASSPGSSEQFF,TGTGCCAGCAGCCCGGGGAGTAGTGAGCAGTTCTTC